The clone carrying this TCR beta chain was counted between two and nine times. Its antigen is unidentified. The source of the sample is a study of human T cells and chemical hapten exposure. The library labeled individual cDNA molecules by adding unique molecular identifiers to them. TCRdb re-called the RACE reads through MiXCR, storing one row per CDR3 protein. The sample lists more than 300,000 distinct CDR3 sequences; 5.1% were seen once. Documented time point: pre-sensitization, week 0. Stated treatment: therapeutic diphenylcyclopropenone sensitization with weekly scalp DPC. Blood draws came first, before each patch test. The total RNA was obtained from whole blood that was not fractionated. Germline lookup yields CDR1 SQVTM and CDR2 ANQGSEA. J lost 1 base, V lost 7 bases, and 5 bases had no gene match. The CDR3 has 13 residues. Study findings and constraints: Alopecia in all donors means immunity may differ from healthy individuals.

This TCR was sampled from a woman aged 50 to 60 with alopecia areata. Some clones in this sample may be carry-over from other donors' samples. The rearrangement uses TRBV29-1 and TRBJ1-1; 8 bases agree with TRBD1. The sample consisted of whole blood, taken in connection with sensitization to the hapten diphenylcyclopropenone (DPC). CDR3 bases: TGCAGCGGGGTCAGGGGGCAGAACACTGAAGCTTTCTTT. Protein: CSGVRGQNTEAFF.